This T cell receptor beta chain was observed in a study of blood T cell repertoires in COVID-19. Remarks on this clone: Distinct nucleotide sequences in the sample also encode this CDR3.

V was pared by 2 bases and J by 4 bases, with 3 bases of the junction left unmatched. Per germline, CDR1 SEHNR and CDR2 FQNEAQ (reference sequence). The CDR3 extends over 15 amino acids. Per the original data handling: Estimated nucleated cell counts came from reference gene primer amplification. Assay: immunoSEQ multiplex PCR; the TCRdb copy retains only in-frame clones and omits some. The DNA gave D and trimming, while V, J and clone size come from that table. This table holds about 210,000 clones, roughly nine tenths found once. What was sequenced was peripheral blood. The clonotype comes from a woman between 65 and 79 years old with acute or convalescent COVID-19. The V call is TRBV7-9, the J call TRBJ2-1; TRBD2 aligns across 9 bases. CDR3 bases: TGTGCCAGCAGCTTACCTAGCGGGGTTTACAATGAGCAGTTCTTC. Encoded protein: CASSLPSGVYNEQFF.